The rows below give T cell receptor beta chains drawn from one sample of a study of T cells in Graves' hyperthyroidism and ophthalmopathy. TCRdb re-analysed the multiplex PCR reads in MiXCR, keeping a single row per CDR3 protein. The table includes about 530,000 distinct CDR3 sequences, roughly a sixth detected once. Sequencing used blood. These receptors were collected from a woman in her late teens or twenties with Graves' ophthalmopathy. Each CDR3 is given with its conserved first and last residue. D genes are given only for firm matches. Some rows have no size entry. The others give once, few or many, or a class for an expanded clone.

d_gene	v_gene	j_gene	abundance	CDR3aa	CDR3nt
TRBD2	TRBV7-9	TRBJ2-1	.	CASSLIAGGQFF	TGTGCCAGCAGCTTAATCGCGGGAGGGCAGTTCTTC
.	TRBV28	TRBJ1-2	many	CASSLPGLYGYTF	TGTGCCAGCAGTCTTCCTGGACTCTATGGCTACACCTTC
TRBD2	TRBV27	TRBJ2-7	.	CASRRGLAGGPSYEQYF	TGTGCCAGCAGGAGAGGACTAGCGGGGGGGCCGTCCTACGAGCAGTACTTC
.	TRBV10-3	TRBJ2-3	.	CAISDLVTTDTQYF	TGTGCCATCAGTGATTTGGTCACCACAGATACGCAGTATTTT
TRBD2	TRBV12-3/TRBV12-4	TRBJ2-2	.	CASSLVAGGPNGELFF	TGTGCCAGCAGTTTAGTAGCGGGAGGGCCGAACGGGGAGCTGTTTTTT
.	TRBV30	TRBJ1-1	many	CAWSQTVNTEAFF	TGTGCCTGGAGTCAGACCGTGAACACTGAAGCTTTCTTT
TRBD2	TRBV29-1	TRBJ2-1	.	CSVPRDEIAGTNNEQFF	TGCAGCGTCCCTAGAGATGAGATAGCGGGGACCAACAATGAGCAGTTCTTC
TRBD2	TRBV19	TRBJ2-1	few	CASSERPGLGGNEQFF	TGTGCCAGTAGTGAACGTCCGGGACTAGGGGGCAATGAGCAGTTCTTC
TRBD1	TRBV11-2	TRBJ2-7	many	CASSGTGTGVYEQYF	TGTGCCAGCAGCGGGACCGGGACAGGGGTCTACGAGCAGTACTTC
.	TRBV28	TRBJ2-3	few	CASSGDSYPDTQYF	TGTGCCAGCAGCGGGGACTCCTACCCAGATACGCAGTATTTT
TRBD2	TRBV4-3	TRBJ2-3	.	CASSQEQAGGPGDTQYF	TGCGCCAGCAGCCAAGAGCAAGCGGGGGGGCCTGGAGATACGCAGTATTTT
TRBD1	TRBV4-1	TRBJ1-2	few	CASSQPDRADYGYTF	TGCGCCAGCAGCCAACCAGACAGGGCCGACTATGGCTACACCTTC
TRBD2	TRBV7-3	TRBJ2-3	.	CASSPSGTFSASTDTQYF	TGTGCCAGCAGCCCTAGCGGGACCTTCTCCGCTAGCACAGATACGCAGTATTTT
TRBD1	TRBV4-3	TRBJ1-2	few	CASSLFTGGSDGYTF	TGCGCCAGCAGCCTTTTCACAGGGGGCAGCGATGGCTACACCTTC
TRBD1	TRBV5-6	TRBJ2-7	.	CASSYVQGENYEQYF	TGTGCCAGCAGTTACGTCCAGGGGGAGAACTACGAGCAGTACTTC
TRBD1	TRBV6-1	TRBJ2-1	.	CASEDRVYNEQFF	TGTGCCAGCGAGGACAGGGTCTACAATGAGCAGTTCTTC
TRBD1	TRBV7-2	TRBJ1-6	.	CASSADRERIYNSPLHF	TGTGCCAGCAGCGCGGACAGGGAAAGGATCTATAATTCACCCCTCCACTTT
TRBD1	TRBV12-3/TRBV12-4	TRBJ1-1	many	CACRTRDRAIMNTEAFF	TGTGCCTGTCGAACCCGGGACAGGGCCATCATGAACACTGAAGCTTTCTTT
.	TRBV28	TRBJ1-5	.	CATRGSNQPQHF	TGTGCCACCCGGGGGAGCAATCAGCCCCAGCATTTT
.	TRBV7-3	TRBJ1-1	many	CASSAERNTEAFF	TGTGCCAGCAGCGCAGAGCGGAACACTGAAGCTTTCTTT
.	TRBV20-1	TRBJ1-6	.	CSGQLPSSYNSPLHF	TGCAGTGGGCAGTTACCGTCCTCCTATAATTCACCCCTCCACTTT
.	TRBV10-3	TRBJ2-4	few	CAISDGNIQYF	TGTGCCATCAGTGATGGGAACATTCAGTACTTC
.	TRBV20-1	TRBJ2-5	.	CSAARRLETQYF	TGCAGTGCCGCCAGACGGCTGGAGACCCAGTACTTC
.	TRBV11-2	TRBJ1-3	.	CASSDSRQFSGNTIYF	TGTGCCAGCAGCGATAGTAGACAGTTCTCTGGAAACACCATATATTTT
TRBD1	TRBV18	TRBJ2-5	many	CASSPGTVQETQYF	TGTGCCAGCTCACCCGGGACAGTACAAGAGACCCAGTACTTC
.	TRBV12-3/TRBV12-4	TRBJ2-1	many	CASSWDSHNEQFF	TGTGCCAGCAGTTGGGACTCCCACAATGAGCAGTTCTTC
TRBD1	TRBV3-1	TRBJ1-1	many	CASRQDRGYFGEAFF	TGTGCCAGCAGACAGGACAGGGGATATTTTGGGGAAGCTTTCTTT
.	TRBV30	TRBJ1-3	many	CAWSVLSGLHSGNTIYF	TGTGCCTGGAGTGTATTGTCAGGTCTGCACTCTGGAAACACCATATATTTT
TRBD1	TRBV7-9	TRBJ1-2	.	CASSLAGPAGGYGYTF	TGTGCCAGCAGCTTAGCGGGTCCGGCAGGGGGCTATGGCTACACCTTC
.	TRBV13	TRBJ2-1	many	CASSSLTKAPNEQFF	TGTGCCAGCAGCTCACTGACGAAAGCCCCCAATGAGCAGTTCTTC
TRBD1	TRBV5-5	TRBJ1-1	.	CASSSAQGWPLRSTEAFF	TGTGCCAGCAGCTCCGCACAGGGGTGGCCCCTTAGGAGCACTGAAGCTTTCTTT
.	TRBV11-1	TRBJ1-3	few	CASSGLRVSGNTIYF	TGTGCCAGCAGCGGACTTCGCGTCTCTGGAAACACCATATATTTT
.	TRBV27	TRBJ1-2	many	CASSFIDSLPYGYTF	TGTGCCAGCAGTTTTATCGACAGCCTCCCCTATGGCTACACCTTC
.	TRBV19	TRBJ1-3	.	CASSIAGSSGNTIYF	TGTGCCAGTAGTATAGCCGGGAGCTCTGGAAACACCATATATTTT
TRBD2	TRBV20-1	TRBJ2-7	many	CSAGSGTSGTYEQYF	TGCAGTGCTGGCTCCGGGACTAGCGGGACTTACGAGCAGTACTTC
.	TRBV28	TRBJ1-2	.	CASRTSPSPGGYTF	TGTGCCAGCAGGACGAGCCCAAGTCCCGGTGGCTACACCTTC
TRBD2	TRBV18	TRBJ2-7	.	CASSQGTSGSRDEQYF	TGTGCCAGCTCACAGGGGACTAGCGGGAGTCGAGACGAGCAGTACTTC
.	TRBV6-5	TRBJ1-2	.	CASSYSAQGPYGYTF	TGTGCCAGCAGTTACTCCGCCCAGGGGCCATATGGCTACACCTTC
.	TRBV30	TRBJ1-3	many	CAWWSGNTIYF	TGTGCCTGGTGGTCTGGAAACACCATATATTTT
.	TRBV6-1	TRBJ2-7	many	CASAGRRSSYEQYF	TGTGCCAGCGCGGGGCGGCGATCCTCCTACGAGCAGTACTTC
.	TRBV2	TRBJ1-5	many	CASAAATYQPQHF	TGTGCCAGCGCGGCAGCGACTTATCAGCCCCAGCATTTT
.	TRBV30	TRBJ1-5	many	CAWSDGQIYSNQPQHF	TGTGCCTGGAGCGACGGACAGATATATAGCAATCAGCCCCAGCATTTT
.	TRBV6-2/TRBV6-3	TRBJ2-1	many	CASRRAPTYNEQFF	TGTGCCAGCAGGCGCGCCCCTACCTACAATGAGCAGTTCTTC
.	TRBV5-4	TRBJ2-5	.	CASSLAAGQETQYF	TGTGCCAGCAGCTTGGCGGCAGGGCAAGAGACCCAGTACTTC
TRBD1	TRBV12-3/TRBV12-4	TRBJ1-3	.	CASNVYRGLGNTIYF	TGTGCCAGCAATGTCTACAGGGGTCTTGGAAACACCATATATTTT
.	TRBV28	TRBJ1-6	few	CASSPRTANPPLHF	TGTGCCAGCAGCCCCCGGACAGCCAACCCACCCCTCCACTTT
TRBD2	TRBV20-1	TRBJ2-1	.	CSAPGLKDSNEQFF	TGCAGTGCCCCGGGACTAAAAGATAGCAATGAGCAGTTCTTC
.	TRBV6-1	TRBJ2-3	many	CASSQGTVTDTQYF	TGTGCCAGCAGCCAAGGGACGGTCACAGATACGCAGTATTTT
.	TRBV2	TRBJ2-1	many	CASSERGGIYNEQFF	TGTGCCAGCAGTGAGAGGGGCGGGATCTACAATGAGCAGTTCTTC
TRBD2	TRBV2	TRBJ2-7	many	CASSEGLAGGEYEQYF	TGTGCCAGCAGTGAAGGACTAGCGGGAGGGGAGTACGAGCAGTACTTC
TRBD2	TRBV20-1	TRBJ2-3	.	CSARASGGLEYF	TGCAGTGCTAGAGCAAGCGGGGGGTTGGAGTATTTT
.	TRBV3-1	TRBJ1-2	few	CASSQDGIGGGGYTF	TGTGCCAGCAGCCAAGATGGAATTGGGGGTGGCGGCTACACCTTC
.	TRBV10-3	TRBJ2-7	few	CAIRSNYEQYF	TGTGCCATCAGGTCGAACTACGAGCAGTACTTC